Included here is one T cell receptor (beta chain) sequence, with context. Its antigen is not identified. The sample is drawn from a study of vaccination and CD4 T cells after COVID-19. The length of the CDR3 is 9 residues. V dropped 6 bases and J dropped 14 bases, with 12 bases sitting between them. CDR1 DFQATT and CDR2 SNEGSKA come from the germline V gene (reference sequence). Sequencing of DNA taken from cultured CD4+ T cells relied on the Oncomine TCR Beta short-read assay. TCRdb recomputed calls from the PCR reads with MiXCR, one row per CDR3 protein. The sample lists 9,500 to 11,000 distinct CDR3 sequences; about 33% were seen once. Treatment noted: roughly ten-day PBMC culture with coronavirus spike peptide pools or control peptides (ViraFEST assay).

The sequences come from CD4+ T cells from blood, cultured in vitro, collected after SARS-CoV-2 vaccination. The rearrangement links TRBV20-1 to TRBJ2-3; D gene uncertain. This clonotype was sampled from a human donor who had recovered from COVID-19. CDR3 in amino acids: CSALPGGYF. The CDR3 nucleotides are TGCAGTGCGCTGCCGGGCGGGTATTTT.